The 28 T cell receptor beta chains below were found in one sample sequenced in a study of blood T cells in healthy people across ages. A sample-barcoded 5' primer and a J-beta primer mix were used in a second PCR of roughly 7 to 11 cycles. MiXCR was run by TCRdb on the 5' RACE reads, yielding one entry per CDR3 protein. Of about 930,000 distinct CDR3 sequences in the sample, under 35% were seen once. The sample was also reused in another study, on T cells of mothers and their children.

The sequencing input was blood. The receptors shown here come from a middle-aged woman in good health.

This clonotype came up many times. The rearrangement joins TRBV9 to TRBJ2-1, with 10 bases lining up with TRBD1. Germline V CDR1 and CDR2: SGDLS, YYNGEE. J was trimmed by 8 bases and V by 2 bases; bases with no gene match: 4. The CDR3 runs to 14 residues. This CDR3 is CASSVGQGRDEQFF. For the CDR3, the DNA is TGTGCCAGCAGCGTGGGACAGGGGCGGGATGAGCAGTTCTTC.

The chain combines TRBV2 with TRBJ1-3; no clear D. The CDR3 runs to 15 residues. Germline CDR1 is SNHLY and CDR2 is FYNNEI. Trimming left V 3 bases short and J 4 bases short, with 13 bases between. In DNA form, the CDR3 reads TGTGCCAGCAGTGAGTCACCTCTAGGCGGAAACACCATATATTTT. As protein: CASSESPLGGNTIYF. Full variable domain (outside the CDR3, taken from reference TRBV2 and TRBJ1-3): EPEVTQTPSHQVTQMGQEVILRCVPISNHLYFYWYRQILGQKVEFLVSFYNNEISEKSEIFDDQFSVERPDGSNFTLKIRSTKLEDSAMYFCASSESPLGGNTIYFGEGSWLTVV.

The chain couples TRBV5-1 to TRBJ2-2, with 10 positions matching TRBD1. The CDR3 has 16 residues. From germline, CDR1 is SGHRS and CDR2 YFSETQ. V lost 0 bases and J lost 5; bases outside the gene matches: 4. CDR3 sequence (DNA): TGCGCCAGCAGCTTGGAGGGGACAGGGGTAACCGGGGAGCTGTTTTTT. Encoded protein: CASSLEGTGVTGELFF.

The chain has TRBV15 and TRBJ1-2; perhaps TRBD1 as D (5 bases). From germline, CDR1 is LNHNV and CDR2 YYDKDF (reference sequence). V lost 3 bases to trimming and J lost 4 bases, with 12 bases between them. The CDR3 covers 14 residues. CDR3 in amino acids: CATSRTTGLYGYTF. In DNA, the CDR3 is TGTGCCACCAGCAGGACCACAGGACTCTATGGCTACACCTTC.

This clonotype came up a few times. J is TRBJ2-3 and V is TRBV28, with a tentative D call TRBD2 (6 bases). The CDR3 has 15 amino acids. V lost 2 bases and J 3 bases, leaving 12 bases between the germline ends. The germline V gene encodes CDR1 MDHEN and CDR2 SYDVKM. CDR3 in DNA: TGTGCCAGCAGTTTAGGTAGGAGGGCAACAGATACGCAGTATTTT. It specifies CASSLGRRATDTQYF.

This clonotype came up many times. The chain combines TRBV12-3 or TRBV12-4 with TRBJ2-3; 7 bases align to TRBD1. With V trimmed by 3 bases and J by 1 base, 1 base remained unmatched. The CDR3 consists of 14 residues. In nucleotides, the CDR3 is TGTGCCAGCAGTTTGAGGGGGCGCACAGATACGCAGTATTTT. Translation: CASSLRGRTDTQYF.

This clonotype was seen repeatedly, ten times or more. This sequence joins TRBV5-1 and TRBJ1-1, with 9 positions matching TRBD1. The CDR3 loop spans 15 amino acids. Germline loops: CDR1 SGHRS, CDR2 YFSETQ. Trimming took 4 bases from V and 10 from J; bases not matched to a gene: 14. CDR3 amino acids: CASSPSPGTGTAAFF. Written as DNA, the CDR3 is TGCGCCAGCAGCCCAAGCCCCGGGACAGGGACGGCAGCTTTCTTT.

This chain uses TRBV6-5 with TRBJ1-5, with 7 bases identical to TRBD1. Losses at the gene ends were 5 bases for V and 0 bases for J; bases not matched to a gene: 4. This CDR3 has 15 residues. CDR1 and CDR2 from the germline V gene are MNHEY and SVGAGI. The CDR3 DNA is TGTGCCAGCAGTAAGACAGGGTATAGCAATCAGCCCCAGCATTTT. Translating gives CASSKTGYSNQPQHF.

The chain joins TRBV12-3 or TRBV12-4 to TRBJ1-2; 8 nucleotides align to TRBD1. There are 14 residues in the CDR3. The V segment lost 6 bases and the J segment 5 bases; nucleotides outside the gene matches: 8. CDR3 residues: CASRTGGIRYGYTF. CDR3 DNA sequence: TGTGCCAGCAGAACAGGGGGTATTCGGTATGGCTACACCTTC.

This clonotype showed up just a few times. This chain uses TRBV3-1 with TRBJ2-7; 8 bases fit TRBD2. Looked up from germline, CDR1 is LGHDT and CDR2 is YNNKEL (reference sequence). V shed 4 bases, J shed 3 bases, and the junction held 8 bases outside the gene matches. CDR3 length: 15 amino acids. CDR3 nucleotide sequence: TGTGCCAGCAGCCCAGGGAGGACTAGCCTCTACGAGCAGTACTTC. It translates to CASSPGRTSLYEQYF.

The chain recombines TRBV7-2 with TRBJ1-1; TRBD1 is a possible D gene (5 bases). From germline, CDR1 is SGHTA and CDR2 FQGNSA. With 5 bases removed from V and 4 bases from J, the gap between germline ends came to 14 bases. The CDR3 runs to 14 residues. This chain's CDR3 is CASSVRGESTEAFF. The CDR3 DNA follows: TGTGCCAGCAGCGTCCGGGGGGAGAGCACTGAAGCTTTCTTT.

The V call is TRBV7-9, the J call TRBJ2-7, with no clear D. CDR1 is SEHNR, CDR2 FQNEAQ, per germline (reference sequence). This CDR3 is built from 13 residues. V was clipped by 0 bases and J by 5 bases, with 8 bases between them. In DNA form, the CDR3 reads TGTGCCAGCAGCTTAGCATTCTCAAACGAGCAGTACTTC. Translation: CASSLAFSNEQYF.

V and J are TRBV4-3 and TRBJ1-6; 12 nucleotides match TRBD1. The CDR3 contains 15 residues. Germline loops: CDR1 LGHNA, CDR2 YSLEER. J gave up 14 bases and V 2 bases, and 7 bases lay outside the gene matches. The CDR3 DNA is TGCGCCAGCAGCCAAACCGGGACAGGGGGCGCATCCCTCCACTTT. Its translation is CASSQTGTGGASLHF.

The sample holds many counts of this clonotype. The CDR3 spells CASSEQTSGVLTF. The CDR3 nucleotides read TGTGCCAGCAGTGAACAGACTAGCGGGGTCCTGACTTTC. The chain employs TRBV2 and TRBJ2-6, with 10 bases lining up with TRBD2. J lost 13 bases, V lost 2 bases, and 2 bases had no gene match. CDR3 length equals 13 residues. Germline V CDR1 and CDR2: SNHLY, FYNNEI.

The chain links TRBV6-5 to TRBJ2-7; D is perhaps TRBD1 or TRBD2 (5 bases each). Germline V gives CDR1 MNHEY, CDR2 SVGAGI. CDR3 size: 14 residues. Trimming stripped 0 bases from V and 4 bases from J, with 10 bases between. CDR3 region: CASSYSGTVYEQYF. Here the CDR3 DNA reads TGTGCCAGCAGTTACTCGGGGACCGTTTACGAGCAGTACTTC.

The chain couples TRBV18 to TRBJ2-2; no firm D call. Germline V gives CDR1 KGHSH, CDR2 LQKENI. V gave up 0 bases and J gave up 0 bases, with 5 bases separating them. This CDR3 comprises 15 residues. In DNA form, the CDR3 reads TGTGCCAGCTCACCACCGGGAACGAACACCGGGGAGCTGTTTTTT. This codes for CASSPPGTNTGELFF. The whole variable domain, filled in from reference TRBV18 and TRBJ2-2, reads NAGVMQNPRHLVRRRGQEARLRCSPMKGHSHVYWYRQLPEEGLKFMVYLQKENIIDESGMPKERFSAEFPKEGPSILRIQQVVRGDSAAYFCASSPPGTNTGELFFGEGSRLTVL.

This clonotype has more than one count but fewer than ten. The chain recombines TRBV6-6 with TRBJ2-3, with D perhaps assigned TRBD1 or TRBD2 (5 bases each). This CDR3 has 14 residues. Trimming cost V 6 bases and J 3 bases, with 13 bases left between them. Germline assignment: CDR1 MNHNY and CDR2 SVGAGI (reference sequence). CDR3 amino acids: CASRGEGMTDTQYF. The CDR3 coding sequence is TGTGCCAGCAGGGGTGAGGGGATGACAGATACGCAGTATTTT.

The chain has TRBV6-5 and TRBJ2-3; 11 positions match TRBD2. The junction had 9 bases not matched to a gene; V was cut back by 8 bases and J by 8 bases. This CDR3 contains 14 residues. The germline V gene encodes CDR1 MNHEY and CDR2 SVGAGI. The CDR3 is CASRSSGRQVTQYF. CDR3 nucleotide sequence: TGTGCCAGCCGATCTAGCGGGAGGCAGGTTACGCAGTATTTT.

This clonotype was seen more than once but under ten times. The chain has TRBV28 and TRBJ1-2; D gene ambiguous. Trimming shortened V by 6 bases and J by 0 bases, and 8 bases separated the two germline ends. Germline V gene data show CDR1 as MDHEN and CDR2 as SYDVKM. The CDR3 length is 13 residues. The CDR3 DNA sequence: TGTGCCAGCAGGACGGCAACTAACTATGGCTACACCTTC. It encodes CASRTATNYGYTF.

This clonotype was observed at least ten times. V is TRBV7-9 and J is TRBJ2-7; D is unresolved. The CDR3 consists of 12 residues. Trimming took off 5 bases at V and 6 bases at J, with 11 bases between the two ends. Germline CDR1 and CDR2: SEHNR and FQNEAQ (reference sequence). The CDR3 protein is CASSLPDGEQYF. CDR3 bases: TGTGCCAGCAGCCTGCCTGACGGCGAGCAGTACTTC.

The gene calls are TRBV5-6 and TRBJ2-7; D uncertain. Germline CDR1 SGHDT, CDR2 YYEEEE. The CDR3 is 11 residues long. V lost 1 base and J 5 bases, leaving 4 bases between the germline ends. The CDR3: CASSLTHEQYF. In nucleotides, the CDR3 is TGTGCCAGCAGCTTGACCCACGAGCAGTACTTC.

V is TRBV5-1 and J is TRBJ2-3; 7 bases are shared with TRBD1. Unmatched junction bases numbered 9, after V lost 7 bases and J lost 4 bases. CDR3 length: 14 amino acids. Germline assignment: CDR1 SGHRS and CDR2 YFSETQ. CDR3 protein: CASASTQGADTQYF. In DNA, the CDR3 is TGCGCCAGCGCGTCGACCCAGGGGGCAGATACGCAGTATTTT.

This clonotype was detected only a few times. The V gene is TRBV7-2, the J gene TRBJ2-7; possible D gene TRBD2, 6 bases. The V and J ends lost 6 bases and 0 bases respectively, with 12 bases between them. The CDR3 covers 14 residues. CDR1 and CDR2 from the germline V gene are SGHTA and FQGNSA. CDR3 sequence (DNA): TGTGCCAGCAGACGCGACGGGGGCTCCTACGAGCAGTACTTC. As protein: CASRRDGGSYEQYF.

This clonotype was counted many times. The chain recombines TRBV4-3 with TRBJ2-3; D gene uncertain. Germline-derived CDR1 and CDR2 are LGHNA and YSLEER. V lost 1 base and J lost 4, with 9 bases in between. The CDR3 consists of 14 residues. The CDR3 DNA reads TGCGCCAGCAGCCAAGCGACGACGTCAGATACGCAGTATTTT. Its protein product is CASSQATTSDTQYF.

For this clonotype: A much more abundant neighbour one base away suggests this may be a read error. This chain joins TRBV20-1 and TRBJ2-3, with no clear D. In germline, CDR1 is DFQATT, CDR2 SNEGSKA (reference sequence). The V end was cut by 4 bases, the J end by 7 bases, with 3 bases between. This CDR3 is 9 amino acids long. CDR3 sequence: CSATHTQYF. CDR3 sequence (DNA): TGCAGTGCTACCCATACGCAGTATTTT.

The CDR3 nucleotides are TGCAGTGGATTAACGTACAATGAGCAGTTCTTC. Translated, it gives CSGLTYNEQFF. V is TRBV20-1 and J is TRBJ2-1; D unclear. Germline V gives CDR1 DFQATT, CDR2 SNEGSKA (reference sequence). The CDR3 sequence is 11 residues long. Deletions cut 7 bases from V and 4 bases from J, with 8 bases between.

This clonotype occurred many times. The chain employs TRBV12-5 and TRBJ2-5, with D hard to call. The CDR3 is made up of 15 amino acids. CDR1 LGHNT and CDR2 FRNRAP come from the germline V gene. Deletions cut 3 bases from V and 1 base from J, with 12 bases between. The DNA for the CDR3 is TGTGCTAGTGGTTTAGGATCAGCTGGCCAAGAGACCCAGTACTTC. Translation gives CASGLGSAGQETQYF.

The V and J genes are TRBV9 and TRBJ2-1, with D perhaps matching TRBD1 (5 bases). V was shortened by 0 bases and J by 5 bases, with 21 bases between the two germline ends. The CDR3 has 18 residues. CDR1 SGDLS and CDR2 YYNGEE come from the germline V gene. CDR3 amino acids: CASSVDGTGPFLNNEQFF. The CDR3 DNA is TGTGCCAGCAGCGTAGATGGAACAGGACCCTTTCTAAACAATGAGCAGTTCTTC.